This T cell receptor beta chain derives from a study of T-cell memory formation after mild COVID-19. Study results and limitations: Chiefly within CM and EM were the contracting CD4+ clones; CD8+ ones were within EMRA. Pre-infection memory carried some responding clones, suggesting that cross-reactive memory joined.

The sample holds a few counts of this clonotype. The antigen remains unidentified. TCRdb itself ran the 5' RACE reads through MiXCR, one entry per CDR3 protein. The repertoire holds around 530,000 distinct CDR3 sequences, roughly 21% seen once, with about 8.7% in the top ten. Per the germline V gene, CDR1 is SGHTA and CDR2 is FQGNSA. The CDR3 length is 14 residues. Trimming cost V 4 bases and J 0 bases, with 9 bases left between them. The V call is TRBV7-2, the J call TRBJ1-1; D possibly corresponds to TRBD1 (5 bases). Sequenced: PBMCs or a T cell subset sorted from them (not recorded which). The TCR comes from an adult woman who had mild COVID-19 (a few samples of this study predate the infection). Cell type and time point are not known. The CDR3 bases are TGTGCCAGCAGCTCAGACAGCCTGAACACTGAAGCTTTCTTT. Encoded protein: CASSSDSLNTEAFF.